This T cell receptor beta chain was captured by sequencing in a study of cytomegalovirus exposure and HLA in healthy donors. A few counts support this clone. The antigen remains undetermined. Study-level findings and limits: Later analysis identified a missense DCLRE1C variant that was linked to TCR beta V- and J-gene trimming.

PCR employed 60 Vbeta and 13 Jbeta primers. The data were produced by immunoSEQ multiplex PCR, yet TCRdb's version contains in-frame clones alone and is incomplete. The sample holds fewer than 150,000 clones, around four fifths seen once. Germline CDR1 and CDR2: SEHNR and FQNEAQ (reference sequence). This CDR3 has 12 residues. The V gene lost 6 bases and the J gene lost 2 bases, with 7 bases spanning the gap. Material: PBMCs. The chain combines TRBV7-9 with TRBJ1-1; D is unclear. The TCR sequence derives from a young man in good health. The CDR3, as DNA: TGTGCCAGCAGTCGAACTAACACTGAAGCTTTCTTT. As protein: CASSRTNTEAFF.